Listed below are T cell receptor beta chains from one sample, sequenced in a study of blood T cell repertoires in COVID-19. The assay was immunoSEQ multiplex PCR, and TCRdb's table has in-frame clones only and misses some. The sample carries 300,000 to 400,000 clones, roughly 90% recorded once. Source material: PBMCs or T cells enriched from blood (not recorded which). The source of these receptors is a woman aged 25 to 45 with acute COVID-19. CDR3s include the opening cysteine and the closing phenylalanine or tryptophan. The D gene is left open where the match is weak. Some rows have no size entry. The others give once, few or many, or a class for an expanded clone.

>TRBV7-6|TRBJ2-3|-|TRBD2
CASSDRLAGGPVTDTQYF
TGTGCCAGCAGCGACCGACTAGCGGGGGGGCCTGTGACAGATACGCAGTATTTT
>TRBV5-1|TRBJ2-7|-|-
CASTDTDPLEQYF
TGCGCCAGCACGGACACAGATCCCCTCGAGCAGTACTTC
>TRBV6-5|TRBJ2-3|-|-
CASSPRVSTDTQYF
TGTGCCAGCAGTCCCCGGGTCTCCACAGATACGCAGTATTTT
>TRBV5-1|TRBJ2-1|-|TRBD1
CASSLVGTGAEQFF
TGCGCCAGCAGCTTGGTAGGGACAGGGGCTGAGCAGTTCTTC
>TRBV7-6|TRBJ1-1|-|TRBD1
CASSLTGVTEAFF
TGTGCCAGCAGCTTGACAGGGGTCACTGAAGCTTTCTTT
>TRBV6-5|TRBJ1-1|few|-
CASATLGAEAFF
TGTGCCAGCGCGACTCTCGGAGCTGAAGCTTTCTTT
>TRBV6-2/TRBV6-3|TRBJ1-1|-|-
CASSYFVRSGAEAFF
TGTGCCAGCAGTTATTTTGTCCGCTCTGGAGCTGAAGCTTTCTTT
>TRBV27|TRBJ1-1|-|-
CASSFNLRTRNTEAFF
TGTGCCAGCAGTTTTAACCTTCGGACAAGGAACACTGAAGCTTTCTTT
>TRBV10-1|TRBJ1-4|few|-
CASSGRHRNGVGFF
TGCGCCAGCAGTGGGAGGCATCGGAACGGGGTTGGGTTTTTT
>TRBV5-1|TRBJ2-1|-|TRBD1
CASSRRQGDSYNEQFF
TGCGCCAGCAGCAGACGACAGGGTGACTCCTACAATGAGCAGTTCTTC
>TRBV5-6|TRBJ2-2|-|TRBD1
CASSLSGGTGELFF
TGTGCCAGCAGCTTATCAGGGGGCACCGGGGAGCTGTTTTTT
>TRBV6-5|TRBJ1-2|-|TRBD1
CASSHRDRAGGYTF
TGTGCCAGCAGCCACCGGGACAGGGCAGGGGGCTACACCTTC
>TRBV24-1|TRBJ1-2|-|-
CATSDRDGGSYGYTF
TGTGCCACCAGTGACCGTGACGGGGGGAGCTATGGCTACACCTTC
>TRBV24-1|TRBJ1-3|-|TRBD1
CATRQGNSGNTIYF
TGTGCCACAAGACAGGGCAACTCTGGAAACACCATATATTTT
>TRBV27|TRBJ1-5|-|-
CASSLNSGTSGQPQHF
TGTGCCAGCAGTTTAAACTCGGGGACATCGGGTCAGCCCCAGCATTTT
>TRBV5-1|TRBJ2-3|-|TRBD2
CASSRGLATDTQYF
TGCGCCAGCAGCCGTGGACTAGCCACAGATACGCAGTATTTT